These 3 T cell receptor beta chains were sequenced from one sample in a study of tumor-infiltrating lymphocytes in localized non-small cell lung cancer. Using immunoSEQ multiplex PCR, the repertoire was profiled, and TCRdb retains in-frame clones only, with some absent. This sample has some 10,000 clones, with 84% found just once. The sample taken for sequencing was lung tumor tissue. All receptors derive from a human donor with non-small cell lung cancer.

The gene calls are TRBV7-2 and TRBJ2-1, with 8 nucleotides matching TRBD2. The CDR3 loop spans 16 amino acids. V lost 3 bases to trimming and J lost 9 bases; unmatched junction nucleotides: 13. Germline values: CDR1 SGHTA, CDR2 FQGNSA. The CDR3: CASSFASGSGSGEQFF. Written as DNA, the CDR3 is TGTGCCAGCAGCTTTGCCAGCGGGAGTGGAAGCGGTGAGCAGTTCTTC. Full variable domain (remainder filled in from reference TRBV7-2 and TRBJ2-1): GAGVSQSPSNKVTEKGKDVELRCDPISGHTALYWYRQSLGQGLEFLIYFQGNSAPDKSGLPSDRFSAERTGGSVSTLTIQRTQQEDSAVYLCASSFASGSGSGEQFFGPGTRLTVL.

This clone was recorded once. The chain carries TRBV5-1 and TRBJ2-7, with 7 nucleotides matching TRBD2. This CDR3 is 14 amino acids long. Germline assignment: CDR1 SGHRS and CDR2 YFSETQ. V was pared by 5 bases and J by 3 bases, with 8 bases of the junction left unmatched. CDR3 nucleotides: TGCGCCAGCAGGTCGTCTAGCGGAGTCTACGAGCAGTACTTC. Amino acids: CASRSSSGVYEQYF.

The chain is built from TRBV7-9 and TRBJ2-1; D possibly corresponds to TRBD2 (6 bases). Germline lookup yields CDR1 SEHNR and CDR2 FQNEAQ (reference sequence). The V end lost 5 bases, the J end lost 3 bases, and 17 bases lay between the germline ends. This CDR3 comprises 16 residues. Here the CDR3 DNA reads TGTGCCAGCAGCAAAGGTGACGGGGGTCGCTACAATGAGCAGTTCTTC. This sequence encodes CASSKGDGGRYNEQFF.